The 30 T cell receptor beta chains reported below all come from one sample, sequenced in a study of blood T cell repertoires in COVID-19 (dated by TCRdb to the early 2020s). The receptor library was made with the immunoSEQ multiplex PCR assay. The clones in this table, taken by TCRdb from immuneACCESS, are in-frame only. Not every clone is retained; where verified, under half of the shortfall comes from an unresolved V gene, and the cause of the rest is unknown. The sample table lists about 200,000 clones, approximately 84% of them with a count of one. The top ten constitute approximately 7.2% of the sample. The source material was peripheral blood. Every receptor here comes from a human donor with acute or convalescent COVID-19. The donor label of this sample is uncertain.

The chain recombines TRBV9 with TRBJ2-2; D is possibly TRBD1 (6 bases). Germline-derived CDR1 and CDR2 are SGDLS and YYNGEE. CDR3 length: 14 residues. V lost 2 bases, J lost 7 bases, and 12 bases lay in between. This CDR3 is CASSVATGYGELFF. CDR3 in DNA: TGTGCCAGCAGCGTCGCCACAGGGTACGGGGAGCTGTTTTTT.

This chain uses TRBV3-1 (or the pseudogene TRBV3-2) with TRBJ2-7; 7 bases match TRBD1. The germline V gene has CDR1 LGHDT and CDR2 YNNKEL (reference sequence). The CDR3 loop spans 15 amino acids. V gave up 0 bases and J gave up 6 bases; unmatched junction bases: 8. The CDR3 DNA reads as TGTGCCAGCAGCCAAGAAAGGCCCAGGGGGATCGAGCAGTACTTC. This encodes CASSQERPRGIEQYF.

This sequence joins TRBV6-4 and TRBJ2-3; TRBD1 matches at 7 bases. V lost 3 bases and J lost 0; bases outside the gene matches: 15. Per germline, CDR1 MRHNA and CDR2 SNTAGT. This CDR3 is 19 amino acids long. In DNA form, the CDR3 reads TGTGCCAGCAGTGAGAAAGGACAGGATCCACTCCAGAGCACAGATACGCAGTATTTT. Residues: CASSEKGQDPLQSTDTQYF.

The table lists this clone with a few counts. This sequence joins TRBV10-3 and TRBJ1-5, with D possibly matching TRBD1 (5 bases). Germline CDR1 ENHRY, CDR2 SYGVKD. This CDR3 is 13 amino acids long. Trimming removed 7 bases at V and 7 bases at J, with 14 bases between. CDR3 residues: CAITPGGTQPQHF. The CDR3 DNA is TGTGCCATCACACCGGGAGGGACCCAGCCCCAGCATTTT.

The table lists this clone with a few counts. The chain joins TRBV18 to TRBJ1-2; TRBD1 matches 9 bases. J lost 5 bases, V lost 6 bases, and 19 bases had no gene match. The CDR3 has 18 amino acids. The germline V gene has CDR1 KGHSH and CDR2 LQKENI. CDR3 sequence reads: CASSLTGGRVVPWYGYTF. The CDR3 nucleotides are TGTGCCAGCTCCCTGACAGGGGGAAGGGTGGTTCCTTGGTATGGCTACACCTTC.

The chain joins TRBV30 to TRBJ2-5; 11 bases align to TRBD1. This CDR3 has 14 amino acids. Losses at the gene ends were 0 bases for V and 4 bases for J; bases not matched to a gene: 1. Germline lookup yields CDR1 GTSNPN and CDR2 SVGIG (reference sequence). The DNA for the CDR3 is TGTGCCTGGAGTGTCGGGACAGGGGGAGAGACCCAGTACTTC. This gives the protein CAWSVGTGGETQYF.

The chain links TRBV5-1 to TRBJ2-1; D remains ambiguous. CDR3 length: 15 amino acids. Trimming stripped 1 base from V and 0 bases from J, with 8 bases between. CDR1 and CDR2 (germline): SGHRS, YFSETQ. The CDR3 region has the DNA TGCGCCAGCAGCTTGAAAACGGGCTCCTACAATGAGCAGTTCTTC. Its translation: CASSLKTGSYNEQFF.

V is TRBV10-2 and J is TRBJ1-2; 8 bases line up with TRBD1. V was pared by 0 bases and J by 10 bases, with 13 bases of the junction left unmatched. Germline CDR1 and CDR2: WSHSY and SAAADI. The length of the CDR3 is 16 residues. CDR3: CASSESTRGREVFYTF. The CDR3, as DNA: TGCGCCAGCAGTGAGTCGACCAGGGGGCGGGAAGTGTTCTACACCTTC.

This sequence joins TRBV28 and TRBJ2-2, with 8 bases aligning to TRBD1. This CDR3 contains 15 residues. Per germline, CDR1 MDHEN and CDR2 SYDVKM. V lost 6 bases to trimming and J lost 6 bases; unmatched junction nucleotides: 9. For the CDR3, the DNA is TGTGCCAGCAGCACTCCAGGGGGCGCATCCGGGGAGCTGTTTTTT. Its protein is CASSTPGGASGELFF.

The chain joins TRBV6-5 to TRBJ2-7; 12 nucleotides match TRBD2. CDR3 length: 12 residues. The trim removed 6 bases at V and 7 bases at J, leaving 1 base unmatched. Per germline, CDR1 MNHEY and CDR2 SVGAGI. As DNA, the CDR3 is TGTGCCAGCAGGGGACTAGCGGGTGAGCAGTACTTC. Translating it yields CASRGLAGEQYF.

This chain links TRBV6-5 with TRBJ2-1, with TRBD2 matching over 7 bases. The V gene's germline CDR1 is MNHEY and CDR2 SVGAGI. Trimming at V came to 7 bases and at J to 7 bases, leaving 13 bases not matched to a gene. CDR3 length: 15 residues. The CDR3 nucleotides are TGTGCCAGCACCCGACAAGGGAGGGGTCCGAATGAGCAGTTCTTC. Residues: CASTRQGRGPNEQFF.

CDR3 nucleotides: TGCAGCGCCACGGGTCACTATGGCTACACCTTC. Translation gives CSATGHYGYTF. V usage is TRBV29-1 and J usage is TRBJ1-2; D remains unclear. This CDR3 contains 11 residues. V was shortened by 7 bases and J by 3 bases, with 9 bases between the two germline ends. Germline CDR1 reads SQVTM; CDR2 reads ANQGSEA.

This chain links TRBV30 with TRBJ2-1, with D perhaps TRBD1 (5 bases). This CDR3 is built from 15 residues. Germline assignment: CDR1 GTSNPN and CDR2 SVGIG (reference sequence). V was clipped by 0 bases and J by 5 bases, with 14 bases between them. As DNA, the CDR3 is TGTGCCTGGAGTGTAGGGGATGGGGCTCACAATGAGCAGTTCTTC. This gives the protein CAWSVGDGAHNEQFF.

The CDR3 sequence is CASSSRLAGELSGANVLTF. For the CDR3, the DNA is TGTGCCAGCAGCTCCCGTCTAGCGGGAGAGCTTTCTGGGGCCAACGTCCTGACTTTC. V and J are TRBV7-3 and TRBJ2-6; 10 bases match TRBD2. CDR3 length equals 19 residues. The germline CDR1 and CDR2 sequences are SGHTA and FQGTGA. The J segment lost 1 base and the V segment lost 4 bases, leaving 10 bases of the junction unmatched.

As to this clone: The sample contains more than one DNA sequence encoding this CDR3. The chain combines TRBV29-1 with TRBJ1-5, with 8 bases lining up with TRBD1. Per germline, CDR1 SQVTM and CDR2 ANQGSEA. The ends lost 6 bases at V and 7 bases at J; junction bases unmatched: 8. CDR3 size: 13 residues. In nucleotides, the CDR3 is TGCAGCGTCGGACAGGGCGGCGACCAGCCCCAGCATTTT. It codes for CSVGQGGDQPQHF.

The chain links TRBV15 to TRBJ2-1; 10 bases fit TRBD2. J lost 5 bases, V lost 1 base, and 5 bases had no gene match. Per the germline V gene, CDR1 is LNHNV and CDR2 is YYDKDF (reference sequence). The CDR3 is 16 amino acids. As DNA, the CDR3 is TGTGCCACCAGCAGAGCCGGGACTAGCGTGGACAATGAGCAGTTCTTC. Translation gives CATSRAGTSVDNEQFF.

This chain connects TRBV23-1 to TRBJ2-7; 8 nucleotides line up with TRBD1. TRBV23-1 falls under the ORF class, with uncertain function. The CDR3 consists of 18 residues. V shed 6 bases and J 7 bases; nucleotides not matched to a gene: 23. DNA for the CDR3: TGCGCCAGCAGCTATCCTCCGGGACAGGTATTCCGGGTGCGAGAGCAGTACTTC. The encoded protein is CASSYPPGQVFRVREQYF.

The rearrangement links TRBV19 to TRBJ2-7; D call uncertain. The CDR3 has 14 amino acids. The germline CDR1 and CDR2 sequences are LNHDA and SQIVND (reference sequence). V was pared by 3 bases and J by 7 bases, with 16 bases between. This chain's CDR3 is CASSMRHSLREQYF. CDR3 in DNA: TGTGCCAGTAGTATGAGGCACTCGCTGCGGGAGCAGTACTTC. Drawing the rest from reference TRBV19 and TRBJ2-7, the complete variable domain is DGGITQSPKYLFRKEGQNVTLSCEQNLNHDAMYWYRQDPGQGLRLIYYSQIVNDFQKGDIAEGYSVSREKKESFPLTVTSAQKNPTAFYLCASSMRHSLREQYFGPGTRLTVT.

The rearrangement uses TRBV2 and TRBJ1-4; a weak D match, TRBD1 (5 bases). Deletions cut 7 bases from V and 8 bases from J, with 14 bases between. The CDR3 runs 13 residues. CDR1 and CDR2 from the germline V gene are SNHLY and FYNNEI. The CDR3 bases are TGTGCCAGCAAGGCAGGGAAGAACGAAAAACTGTTTTTT. This gives the protein CASKAGKNEKLFF.

The chain links TRBV28 to TRBJ1-2, with 11 bases aligning to TRBD1. Trimming took 7 bases from V and 5 from J; bases not matched to a gene: 12. CDR3 size: 16 residues. CDR1 and CDR2 from the germline V gene are MDHEN and SYDVKM. The CDR3 DNA follows: TGTGCCAGCACCACCCCCGGACAGGGGGCAGGGTATGGCTACACCTTC. Translated, it gives CASTTPGQGAGYGYTF.

The J gene is TRBJ1-2, the V gene TRBV6-5; D unclear. Germline V gives CDR1 MNHEY, CDR2 SVGAGI. V lost 6 bases and J 8 bases, leaving 16 bases between the germline ends. CDR3 length: 13 amino acids. Written as DNA, the CDR3 is TGTGCCAGCAGGTCGGACTTCATCCGCGGCTACACCTTC. It specifies CASRSDFIRGYTF.

This clone turned up a few times. CDR3 residues: CASSLGVGRGPYEQYF. In nucleotides, the CDR3 is TGTGCCAGCAGTTTAGGGGTTGGCAGGGGACCCTACGAGCAGTACTTC. This chain joins TRBV28 and TRBJ2-7; TRBD1 is a possible D gene (6 bases). The CDR3 length is 16 residues. Germline CDR1 is MDHEN and CDR2 is SYDVKM. V was shortened by 2 bases and J by 2 bases, with 16 bases between the two germline ends.

A single count supports this clone. The chain recombines TRBV9 with TRBJ2-3; TRBD2 might be the D (6 bases). V lost 1 base and J 4 bases, leaving 16 bases between the germline ends. Germline CDR1 is SGDLS and CDR2 is YYNGEE. This CDR3 is built from 16 residues. CDR3 amino acids: CASSVRGGVSADTQYF. The CDR3 DNA is TGTGCCAGCAGCGTACGGGGAGGCGTGTCGGCAGATACGCAGTATTTT.

The rearrangement uses TRBV28 and TRBJ2-7; 11 nucleotides match TRBD1. Losses at the gene ends were 6 bases for V and 6 bases for J; bases not matched to a gene: 10. CDR1 is MDHEN, CDR2 SYDVKM, per germline. This CDR3 contains 15 residues. The CDR3 protein is CASSPGGQGVLEQYF. The CDR3 nucleotides are TGTGCCAGCAGCCCCGGGGGACAGGGGGTTCTCGAGCAGTACTTC.

This clone was seen more than once but under ten times. The chain is built from TRBV18 and TRBJ1-2, with a possible D match to TRBD1 (6 bases). V was shortened by 5 bases and J by 2 bases, with 12 bases between the two germline ends. Germline loops: CDR1 KGHSH, CDR2 LQKENI. This CDR3 spans 14 amino acids. The CDR3: CASSLQGSNYGYTF. The CDR3 region has the DNA TGTGCCAGCTCATTACAGGGAAGCAACTATGGCTACACCTTC.

The chain recombines TRBV7-3 with TRBJ2-3; TRBD1 might be the D (5 bases). V lost 5 bases, J lost 0 bases, and 6 bases lay in between. The CDR3 totals 13 residues. In germline, CDR1 is SGHTA, CDR2 FQGTGA. CDR3 nucleotide sequence: TGTGCCAGCAGCGCAGGGAGCACAGATACGCAGTATTTT. This gives the protein CASSAGSTDTQYF.

The J gene is TRBJ2-5, the V gene TRBV24-1, with D perhaps TRBD1 (6 bases). V shed 9 bases and J shed 0 bases, with 10 bases lying between them. Germline CDR1 KGHDR, CDR2 SFDVKD. The CDR3 extends over 13 amino acids. CDR3 sequence (DNA): TGTGCCACCGCCGGGACACACCAAGAGACCCAGTACTTC. Translation gives CATAGTHQETQYF.

The J gene is TRBJ1-5, the V gene TRBV30, with 7 bases that match TRBD1. Germline V CDR1 and CDR2: GTSNPN, SVGIG (reference sequence). V lost 2 bases to trimming and J lost 5 bases; unmatched junction nucleotides: 6. This CDR3 spans 14 amino acids. Here the CDR3 DNA reads TGTGCCTGGAGTACCAAGACAGGGTATCAGCCCCAGCATTTT. Protein sequence: CAWSTKTGYQPQHF.

The gene calls are TRBV7-2 and TRBJ2-3; the D gene is possibly TRBD1 (6 bases). V was trimmed by 6 bases and J by 1 base, leaving 14 bases between them. The CDR3 has 15 residues. Germline lookup yields CDR1 SGHTA and CDR2 FQGNSA. The CDR3 loop is CASSQQGSRTDTQYF. Here the CDR3 DNA reads TGTGCCAGCAGTCAGCAGGGGTCACGCACAGATACGCAGTATTTT.

Details on this clone: The junction shows a germline mismatch at one end, possibly a read error. This chain links TRBV7-9 with TRBJ1-2; the match to TRBD1 covers 8 bases. Looked up from germline, CDR1 is SEHNR and CDR2 is FQNEAQ (reference sequence). The CDR3 is 13 amino acids. The CDR3 loop reads CASSLDEGTGDIF. The CDR3 bases are TGTGCCAGCAGCTTAGATGAAGGGACAGGAGACATCTTC.